What follows is one TCR beta chain and its context. The clone's antigen remains unknown. One end of the junction is discordant with germline, which a read error may explain. Library method: UMI-ligation and nested PCR. The beta constant-region primer was an equimolar mix of two oligonucleotides covering both TRBC1 and TRBC2. Four rounds of PCR, combining the SP2 primer with nested alpha and beta constant-region primers, were used to amplify the ligated cDNA. A single-stranded oligonucleotide containing the SP2 primer and a 12-nucleotide UMI was joined to the 3' end of the cDNA by T4 RNA ligase 1. Incubation of the ligation reaction lasted 20-24 hours at 16 degrees C. To avoid over-amplification, PCR2 was usually performed as a SYBR Green qPCR and halted once a predetermined threshold was reached. Apart from the first purification, every purification step used Agencourt AMPure XP magnetic beads. Library amounts were measured by Qubit and library quality was assessed on a TapeStation, where the main peak was expected at around 650 bp. Pooled libraries were sequenced on an Illumina MiSeq using v2 2x251 paired-end kits, and typically about 0.95-2.3 million reads were obtained per sample. Libraries were pooled at 4 nM per sample, and roughly 4.5-8% PhiX was added to improve cluster recognition. Per the source publication's procedure: Decombinator assigned V and J genes to Demultiplexor-processed FASTQ reads by tag matching, allowing a single base-pair mismatch. UMIs were used by Collapsinator to correct both sequencing errors and frequency errors arising from PCR heterogeneity. CDR3Translator translated TCRs and extracted CDR3s from the conserved cysteine to the FGXG phenylalanine, flagging non-productive sequences. Gini, Shannon entropy and inverse Simpson indices were calculated on repertoires that had been subsampled to equal numbers of UMI-defined TCRs. Power-law fits to clonotype abundance distributions were performed by maximum likelihood within the linear range. Similar UMI counts, unique TCR numbers and clonal distributions were obtained with the pipeline and with MIGEC on one naive CD8 sample. One analysis removed from the naive repertoire any naive TCRs that were also present in any memory subset from the same donor. Repertoires were searched for approximately 7,000 CMV-associated CDR3 sequences compiled from VDJdb and a published dataset. The public reads were reanalyzed by TCRdb: fastp trimming at Q25, MiXCR alignment, in-frame beta chains only. Rows matching on CDR3 protein sequence are summarized as one entry with the most common DNA and genes. TCRdb's processing, not the authors', yielded these V and J calls. Recorded for this sample are 99,000 or so distinct CDR3 sequences; around 13% of them occurred a single time. The ten largest clonotypes hold around 2.8% of the sample.

TCR alpha and beta chain libraries were amplified separately from the second PCR step onward. To determine each donor's CMV status, fresh PBMCs were stimulated overnight with CMV viral lysate, and IFNgamma production from CD4+ T cells was then assessed. Using Miltenyi beads, CD4 T cells were first positively selected, and CD8 T cells were then positively selected from the CD4-negative fraction. Cells were stained for CD3, CD4, CD8, CD45RA, CD27 and a live/dead dye and were sorted on a BD Aria II into four subsets based on CD45RA and CD27. A few healthy volunteers provided blood, and the blood of each volunteer was split into CD4 and CD8 T cells and then into four differentiation subsets. Roughly 0.12 L of peripheral blood was taken from each donor, and PBMC were separated by density-gradient centrifugation on Ficoll-Paque PLUS. After sorting, cells were lysed in RLT buffer, RNA was extracted using a Qiagen RNeasy kit, and the extracted RNA was stored at -80 degrees C.

The data were obtained in a study of naive and memory T cell subsets (dated by TCRdb to about 2017). A note on the overall study: Sorted naive and memory T cell subsets from peripheral blood were analyzed in the study using a UMI-based, open-source pipeline for TCR alpha and beta sequencing. RNA was DNase-treated and reverse transcribed with TCR constant-region primers, mostly using SuperScript III. IgG serology results and the functional CMV T cell responses were in complete agreement. Here is what the overall study found, with its caveats: Gini index rose and Shannon and inverse Simpson diversity fell from naive through CM, EM and EMRA in both CD4 and CD8 cells. Following error correction, more than 90% of naive TCR sequences occurred only once, which made naive abundance distributions much steeper than those of memory subsets. A few larger clonotypes were present in naive repertoires, particularly the CD8 repertoires, and these clonotypes were possibly memory cells re-expressing CD45RA. TCR abundance followed a power law with an exponent that was different for naive and memory subsets but consistent across the three individuals. RNA-based TCR counts may be affected by expression changes linked to T cell activation and differentiation. No ground truth was available to validate the repertoire findings for the naive and memory subsets. A clonotype was defined as a single alpha or beta chain sequence rather than as a paired alpha/beta receptor.

Based on the germline V gene, the CDR1 and CDR2 sequences are LGHNA and YSLEER. From the cysteine through the phenylalanine, the CDR3 covers 16 amino acids. CDR3 DNA is the only sequence kept; it has 48 bases, read in frame from the first base. This clonotype originated in a human donor in good health. The sequencing input was naive CD8+ T cells from blood. This specimen's cell subset or site label, interpreted: naive T cells, CD45RA high CD27+. Rearrangement joined TRBV4-3 to TRBJ2-4; TRBD1 lines up with 7 middle nucleotides. The CDR3 protein: CARSQDLDRTRNIQYF. The nucleotide sequence reads TGCGCCAGAAGCCAAGATCTGGACAGGACCCGAAACATTCAGTACTTC.